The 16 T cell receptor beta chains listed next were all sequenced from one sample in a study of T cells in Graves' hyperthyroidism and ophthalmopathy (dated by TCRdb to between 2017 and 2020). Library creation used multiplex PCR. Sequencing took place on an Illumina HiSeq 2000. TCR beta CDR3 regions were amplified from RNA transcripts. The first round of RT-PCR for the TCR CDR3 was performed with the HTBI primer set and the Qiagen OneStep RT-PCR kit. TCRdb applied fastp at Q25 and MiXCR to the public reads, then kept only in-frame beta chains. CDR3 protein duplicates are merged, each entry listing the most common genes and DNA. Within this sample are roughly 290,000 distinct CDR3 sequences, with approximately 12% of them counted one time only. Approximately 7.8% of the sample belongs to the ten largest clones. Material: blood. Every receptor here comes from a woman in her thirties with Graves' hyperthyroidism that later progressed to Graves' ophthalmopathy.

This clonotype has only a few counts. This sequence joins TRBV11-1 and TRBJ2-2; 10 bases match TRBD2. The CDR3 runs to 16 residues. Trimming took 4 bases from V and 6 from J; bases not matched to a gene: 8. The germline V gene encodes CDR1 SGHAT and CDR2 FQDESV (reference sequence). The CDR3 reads CASSSSSLAGPGELFF. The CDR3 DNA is TGTGCCAGCAGCTCGTCCTCACTAGCGGGACCCGGGGAGCTGTTTTTT.

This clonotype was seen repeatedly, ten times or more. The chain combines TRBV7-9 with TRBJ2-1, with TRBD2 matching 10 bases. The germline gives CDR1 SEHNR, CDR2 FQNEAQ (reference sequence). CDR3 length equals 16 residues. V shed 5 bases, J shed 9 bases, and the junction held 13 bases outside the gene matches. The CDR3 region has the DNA TGTGCCAGCAGCCCAGCTAGCGGGAGTTCAGGGGGTGAGCAGTTCTTC. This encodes CASSPASGSSGGEQFF.

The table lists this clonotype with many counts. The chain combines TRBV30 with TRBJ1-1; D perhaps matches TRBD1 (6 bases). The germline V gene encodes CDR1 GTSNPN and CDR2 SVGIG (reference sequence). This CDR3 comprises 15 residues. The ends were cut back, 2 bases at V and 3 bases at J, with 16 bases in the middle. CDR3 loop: CAWSRGWGIDTEAFF. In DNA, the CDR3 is TGTGCCTGGAGTAGGGGGTGGGGGATAGACACTGAAGCTTTCTTT.

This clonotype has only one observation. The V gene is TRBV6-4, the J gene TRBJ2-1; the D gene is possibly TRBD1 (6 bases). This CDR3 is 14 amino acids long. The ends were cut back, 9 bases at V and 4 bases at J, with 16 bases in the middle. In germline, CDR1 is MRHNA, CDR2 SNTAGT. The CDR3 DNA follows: TGTGCCAGACAGGGAGACTATATTTACAATGAGCAGTTCTTC. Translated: CARQGDYIYNEQFF.

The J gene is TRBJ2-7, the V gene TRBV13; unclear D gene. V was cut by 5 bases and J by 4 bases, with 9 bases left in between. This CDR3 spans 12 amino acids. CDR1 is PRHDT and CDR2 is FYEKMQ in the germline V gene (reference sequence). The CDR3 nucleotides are TGTGCCAGCAGCCGCTCCGGATACGAGCAGTACTTC. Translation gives CASSRSGYEQYF.

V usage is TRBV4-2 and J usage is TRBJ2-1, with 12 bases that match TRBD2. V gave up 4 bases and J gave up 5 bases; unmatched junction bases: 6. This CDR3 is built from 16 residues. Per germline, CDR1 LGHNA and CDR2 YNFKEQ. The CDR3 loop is CASSRGRTSGNNEQFF. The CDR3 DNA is TGTGCCAGCAGCCGGGGCCGGACTAGCGGGAACAATGAGCAGTTCTTC.

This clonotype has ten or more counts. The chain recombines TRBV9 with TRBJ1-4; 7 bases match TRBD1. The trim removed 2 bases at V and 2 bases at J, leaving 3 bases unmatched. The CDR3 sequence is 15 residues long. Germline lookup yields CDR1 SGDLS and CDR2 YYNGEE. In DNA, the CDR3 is TGTGCCAGCAGCGTCGGGACAGAGACTAATGAAAAACTGTTTTTT. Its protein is CASSVGTETNEKLFF.

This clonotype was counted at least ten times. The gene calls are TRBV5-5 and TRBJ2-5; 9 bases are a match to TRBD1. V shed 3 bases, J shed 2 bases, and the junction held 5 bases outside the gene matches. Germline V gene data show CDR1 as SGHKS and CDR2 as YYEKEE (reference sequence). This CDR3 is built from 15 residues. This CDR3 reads CASSSMGTGQETQYF. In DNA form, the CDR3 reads TGTGCCAGCAGCTCAATGGGGACAGGGCAAGAGACCCAGTACTTC.

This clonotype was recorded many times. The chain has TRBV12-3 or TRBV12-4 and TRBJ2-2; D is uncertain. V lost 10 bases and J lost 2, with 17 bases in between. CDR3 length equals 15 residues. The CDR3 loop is CATMPFAANTGELFF. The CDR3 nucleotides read TGTGCCACCATGCCCTTTGCAGCCAACACCGGGGAGCTGTTTTTT.

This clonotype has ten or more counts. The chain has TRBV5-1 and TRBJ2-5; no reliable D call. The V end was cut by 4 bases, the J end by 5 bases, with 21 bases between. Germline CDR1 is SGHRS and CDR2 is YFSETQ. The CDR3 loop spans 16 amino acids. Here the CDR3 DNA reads TGCGCCAGCAGCCCGCCCGGAAGTTTTCGGCACGAGACCCAGTACTTC. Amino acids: CASSPPGSFRHETQYF.

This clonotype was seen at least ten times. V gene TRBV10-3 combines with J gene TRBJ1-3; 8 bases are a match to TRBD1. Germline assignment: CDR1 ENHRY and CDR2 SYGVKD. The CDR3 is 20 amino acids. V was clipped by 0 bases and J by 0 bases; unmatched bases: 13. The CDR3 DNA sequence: TGTGCCATCAGTGAGTCGAAGGGATCCAACAGGGGGTCCTCTGGAAACACCATATATTTT. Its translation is CAISESKGSNRGSSGNTIYF.

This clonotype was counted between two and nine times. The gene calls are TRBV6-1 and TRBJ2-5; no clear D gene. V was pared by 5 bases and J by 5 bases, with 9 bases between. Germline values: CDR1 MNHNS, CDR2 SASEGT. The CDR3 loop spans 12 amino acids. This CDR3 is CASSSIGETQYF. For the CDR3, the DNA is TGTGCCAGCAGTTCCATAGGGGAGACCCAGTACTTC.

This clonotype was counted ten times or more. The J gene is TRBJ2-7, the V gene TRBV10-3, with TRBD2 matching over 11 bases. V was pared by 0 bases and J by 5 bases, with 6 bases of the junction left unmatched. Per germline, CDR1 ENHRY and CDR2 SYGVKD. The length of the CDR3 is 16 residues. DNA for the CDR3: TGTGCCATCAGTGAGTCGCGTAGCGGGAGGGGGGACGAGCAGTACTTC. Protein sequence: CAISESRSGRGDEQYF.

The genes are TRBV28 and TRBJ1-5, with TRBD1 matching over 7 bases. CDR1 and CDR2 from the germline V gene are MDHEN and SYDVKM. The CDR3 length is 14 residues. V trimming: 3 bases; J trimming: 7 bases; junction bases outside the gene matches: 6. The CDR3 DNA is TGTGCCAGCAGTTTCACAGGGGCATGGCAGCCCCAGCATTTT. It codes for CASSFTGAWQPQHF.

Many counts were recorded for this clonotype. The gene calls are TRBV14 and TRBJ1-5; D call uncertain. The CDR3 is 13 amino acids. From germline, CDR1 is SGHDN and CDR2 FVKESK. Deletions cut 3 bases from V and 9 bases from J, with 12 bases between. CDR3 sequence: CASSQGVGWPQHF. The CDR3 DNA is TGTGCCAGCAGCCAGGGAGTAGGGTGGCCCCAGCATTTT.

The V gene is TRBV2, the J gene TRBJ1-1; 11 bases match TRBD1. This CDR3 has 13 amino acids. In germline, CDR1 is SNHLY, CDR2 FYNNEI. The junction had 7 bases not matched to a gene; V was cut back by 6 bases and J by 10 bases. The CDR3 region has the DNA TGTGCCAGCAGCCGAGGACAGGGGGCTGGAGCTTTCTTT. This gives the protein CASSRGQGAGAFF.